These T cell receptor beta chains were read from a single sample in a study of T-cell reconstitution after alpha-beta-depleted transplantation in children. TCRdb ran MiXCR on the PCR reads and lists one entry per CDR3 protein. Here the sample spans about 240,000 distinct CDR3 sequences, 9.5% to 15% being singletons. The material sequenced was PBMCs from the stem cell graft donor, taken from the stem cell graft. The receptors come from a human donor who donated a stem cell graft to a child with acute lymphoblastic leukemia. Each CDR3 is given with its conserved first and last residue. Fields, in order: J gene, V gene, D gene, clone size, CDR3 protein, CDR3 DNA. A D gene is named only where the DNA matches it firmly. Only some rows state a clone size, as once, few, many or a class for expanded clones.

>TRBJ2-5|TRBV3-1|.|once
CASSPARGGGATQYF
TGTGCCAGCAGCCCGGCTCGGGGAGGGGGGGCAACCCAGTACTTC
>TRBJ1-5|TRBV27|.|many
CASSFRGRNQPQHF
TGTGCCAGCAGTTTTCGAGGACGTAATCAGCCCCAGCATTTT
>TRBJ1-4|TRBV9|.|.
CASSSRGRVGEKLFF
TGTGCCAGCAGCTCTAGGGGCAGAGTCGGTGAAAAACTGTTTTTT
>TRBJ2-2|TRBV20-1|.|many
CSARRQQNTGELFF
TGCAGTGCTAGAAGGCAGCAGAACACCGGGGAGCTGTTTTTT
>TRBJ1-6|TRBV25-1|.|.
CASSAGGTSSYNSPLHF
TGTGCCAGCAGTGCCGGCGGGACCAGCTCCTATAATTCACCCCTCCACTTT
>TRBJ2-2|TRBV7-2|TRBD1|many
CASRAQGAGELFF
TGTGCCAGCAGGGCACAGGGGGCCGGGGAGCTGTTTTTT
>TRBJ1-6|TRBV7-9|.|many
CASSLDSPLHF
TGTGCCAGCAGCTTAGATTCACCCCTCCACTTT
>TRBJ2-2|TRBV10-2|TRBD1|.
CASSGTGAFTGELFF
TGCGCCAGCAGTGGGACAGGGGCATTCACCGGGGAGCTGTTTTTT
>TRBJ1-2|TRBV18|.|.
CASSRDGDPYGYTF
TGTGCCAGCTCGCGGGACGGAGATCCATATGGCTACACCTTC
>TRBJ2-1|TRBV5-1|TRBD2|.
CASSNGGGLAYNEQFF
TGCGCCAGCAGTAACGGGGGGGGACTAGCCTACAATGAGCAGTTCTTC
>TRBJ2-3|TRBV20-1|TRBD2|many
CSARSTSGVGRDTQYF
TGCAGTGCTAGATCCACTAGCGGGGTGGGGAGGGATACGCAGTATTTT
>TRBJ1-2|TRBV7-9|.|many
CASSIGEGWNYGYTF
TGTGCCAGCAGCATCGGGGAGGGCTGGAACTATGGCTACACCTTC
>TRBJ2-7|TRBV29-1|.|many
CSATVTYEQYF
TGCAGCGCAACAGTTACCTACGAGCAGTACTTC
>TRBJ2-6|TRBV7-9|.|many
CASSLVLGETPGANVLTF
TGTGCCAGCAGCTTAGTGTTAGGGGAGACTCCTGGGGCCAACGTCCTGACTTTC
>TRBJ2-1|TRBV29-1|TRBD2|many
CSVVPLAGAASYNEQFF
TGCAGCGTTGTTCCGCTAGCGGGGGCCGCTTCCTACAATGAGCAGTTCTTC
>TRBJ2-4|TRBV14|.|many
CASSPGSENGPLAKNIQYF
TGTGCCAGCAGCCCAGGCTCAGAAAACGGCCCTCTAGCCAAAAACATTCAGTACTTC
>TRBJ2-1|TRBV2|TRBD2|few
CASKGSGGPYNEQFF
TGTGCCAGCAAGGGCAGCGGGGGGCCGTACAATGAGCAGTTCTTC
>TRBJ1-3|TRBV9|.|many
CASSSQTDTIYF
TGTGCCAGCAGCTCCCAGACAGACACCATATATTTT
>TRBJ2-7|TRBV5-1|TRBD1|many
CASSLERTGGKEQYF
TGCGCCAGCAGCTTGGAACGGACAGGGGGAAAAGAGCAGTACTTC
>TRBJ1-3|TRBV25-1|.|many
CASSDPGKGGNTIYF
TGTGCCAGCAGTGATCCAGGGAAGGGTGGAAACACCATATATTTT